The 6 T cell receptor beta chains listed next were all sequenced from one sample in a study of somatic mutations in cytotoxic T cells in rheumatoid arthritis. The assay was immunoSEQ multiplex PCR, and TCRdb's table has in-frame clones only and misses some. The sample has approximately 18,000 clones, over 75% seen once; the top ten hold over 7.5%. Sequencing was carried out using CD8+ T cells sorted from blood. The source is an adult with rheumatoid arthritis.

The chain joins TRBV6-1 to TRBJ2-7; TRBD1 aligns across 9 bases. V was clipped by 3 bases and J by 4 bases; unmatched bases: 4. CDR1 and CDR2 from the germline V gene are MNHNS and SASEGT. The CDR3 spans 14 residues. The CDR3 sequence: CASSEGQGLYEQYF. The CDR3 region has the DNA TGTGCCAGCAGTGAGGGACAGGGACTTTACGAGCAGTACTTC.

The chain combines TRBV19 with TRBJ1-4; no firm D call. CDR1 is LNHDA and CDR2 is SQIVND in the germline V gene (reference sequence). The V and J ends lost 3 bases and 3 bases respectively, with 17 bases between them. CDR3 length: 17 residues. CDR3 protein: CASSIGGQLRPNEKLFF. In DNA, the CDR3 is TGTGCCAGTAGTATTGGAGGCCAGTTGAGACCTAATGAAAAACTGTTTTTT.

V and J are TRBV11-2 and TRBJ2-7; D is uncertain. The CDR3 covers 15 residues. Germline-derived CDR1 and CDR2 are SGHAT and FQNNGV. Trimming left V 0 bases short and J 2 bases short, with 11 bases between. CDR3 in amino acids: CASSLDLTSAYEQYF. In nucleotides, the CDR3 is TGTGCCAGCAGCTTAGATCTAACGTCAGCCTACGAGCAGTACTTC.

This chain joins TRBV27 and TRBJ2-7; D is ambiguous. Germline assignment: CDR1 MNHEY and CDR2 SMNVEV (reference sequence). Trimming cost V 2 bases and J 4 bases, with 9 bases left between them. There are 13 residues in the CDR3. The CDR3 nucleotides are TGTGCCAGCAGTTTAGGTTTGGGGTACGAGCAGTACTTC. Its translation: CASSLGLGYEQYF.

The rearrangement joins TRBV25-1 to TRBJ1-1, with no clear D. V shed 2 bases and J shed 0 bases, with 4 bases lying between them. CDR1 and CDR2 from the germline V gene are MGHDK and SYGVNS. There are 13 residues in the CDR3. CDR3 DNA: TGTGCCAGCAGTGAAGGGCTGAACACTGAAGCTTTCTTT. Amino acids: CASSEGLNTEAFF.

The CDR3 reads CASSLDQGLAPTYEQYF. CDR3 bases: TGTGCCAGCAGCCTAGACCAGGGACTAGCCCCTACCTACGAGCAGTACTTC. The chain combines TRBV7-8 with TRBJ2-7; TRBD2 agrees at 9 bases. The length of the CDR3 is 17 residues. V trimming: 5 bases; J trimming: 2 bases; junction bases outside the gene matches: 13. In germline, CDR1 is SGHVS, CDR2 FQNEAQ.